One TCR beta chain is described in this entry. Surgery without prior neoadjuvant therapy was the treatment of the selected pancreatic ductal adenocarcinoma patients. This sample is part of a study of T cells in pancreatic ductal adenocarcinoma. Germline CDR1 is MDHEN and CDR2 is SYDVKM. V was pared by 2 bases and J by 4 bases, with 14 bases between. The CDR3 has 16 residues. Method: immunoSEQ multiplex PCR; TCRdb's copy keeps in-frame clones and lacks some. This table has around 100,000 clones, roughly 96% appearing once. This clonotype was obtained from a human donor with pancreatic ductal adenocarcinoma. Material: PBMCs. V is TRBV28 and J is TRBJ2-2, with a weak D call TRBD2 (6 bases). CDR3 region: CASSLGGQGGTGELFF. The CDR3 DNA is TGTGCCAGCAGTTTAGGAGGGCAGGGAGGCACCGGGGAGCTGTTTTTT.